The present TCR beta chain was sequenced within a study of T cell responses to AZD1222 COVID-19 vaccine. General study points: Distributed over spike, vaccine-associated CD4 TCRs predominated at 160-218 and 743-854. Baseline serostatus was positive in only a handful of AZD1222 recipients. In a largely white British group with more females than males, clonal diversity was possibly underestimated.

Data came from immunoSEQ multiplex PCR; TCRdb stores just in-frame clones and leaves some out. The sample contains more than 120,000 clones, over 75% of which appear only once. In regard to this clone: As yet, its antigen is unknown.

The CDR3 runs to 15 residues. V lost 0 bases and J 5 bases, leaving 14 bases between the germline ends. Germline CDR1 LNHNV, CDR2 YYDKDF (reference sequence). Specimen: peripheral blood, collected 28 days after the second dose of the MenACWY control vaccine. The source of this sequence is an adult who received the MenACWY meningococcal vaccine as a control. The V call is TRBV15, the J call TRBJ2-7, with D tentatively TRBD1 (6 bases). CDR3 coding DNA: TGTGCCACCAGCAGAGAGACAGGCTTCGTCCACGAGCAGTACTTC. Translation: CATSRETGFVHEQYF.